This T cell receptor (beta chain) was obtained from a study of cytomegalovirus exposure and HLA in healthy donors. General observations from the study: Confirmation was obtained in vitro that a few CMV-associated chains are specific for CMV antigens. The study recorded 150 to 200 TCR beta chains that were cytomegalovirus-associated.

The assay was immunoSEQ multiplex PCR, and TCRdb's table has in-frame clones only and misses some. The table lists fewer than 200,000 clones, 91% of them singletons. Of note for this clone: The antigen is undetermined.

The sequenced sample consisted of PBMCs. The receptor was derived from a woman aged 18 to 35 in good health and CMV-seropositive.

The CDR3, as DNA: TGTGCCAGCAGTGAACGACGGGGGGCGGGGTATGGCTACACCTTC. It is translated as CASSERRGAGYGYTF. The gene calls are TRBV6-1 and TRBJ1-2, with TRBD1 as a possible D gene (6 bases). Trimming cost V 2 bases and J 5 bases, with 15 bases left between them. Germline V gene sequence: CDR1 MNHNS, CDR2 SASEGT. This CDR3 is built from 15 residues.